A single sample gave rise to the 31 T cell receptor beta chains below, sequenced in a study of blood T cell repertoires in COVID-19. The data were produced by immunoSEQ multiplex PCR, yet TCRdb's version contains in-frame clones alone and is incomplete. The sample has about 190,000 clones; around 82% are singletons. Material: PBMCs or T cells enriched from blood (not recorded which). The receptors stem from a woman in her forties or fifties with acute COVID-19.

This clone was counted between two and nine times. This CDR3 reads CASSPGQIMNTEAFF. CDR3 bases: TGTGCCAGCAGCCCGGGACAGATCATGAACACTGAAGCTTTCTTT. The chain uses TRBV3-1 (or the pseudogene TRBV3-2) and TRBJ1-1; TRBD1 matches at 7 bases. The CDR3 runs 15 residues. The V gene end was trimmed by 4 bases and the J gene end by 0 bases; junction bases not matched to a gene: 5. CDR1 is LGHDT and CDR2 is YNNKEL in the germline V gene (reference sequence).

The chain has TRBV27 and TRBJ1-1, with 7 nucleotides matching TRBD1. V shed 2 bases and J 5 bases; nucleotides not matched to a gene: 8. There are 15 residues in the CDR3. Germline V gives CDR1 MNHEY, CDR2 SMNVEV (reference sequence). The CDR3 DNA follows: TGTGCCAGCAGTTTAGTCTCAGGGGGAGGAACTGAAGCTTTCTTT. Encoded protein: CASSLVSGGGTEAFF.

CDR3 region: CASSERTDTQYF. In DNA, the CDR3 is TGTGCCAGCAGCGAGCGCACAGATACGCAGTATTTT. The rearrangement uses TRBV7-9 and TRBJ2-3, with D unclear. The CDR3 is made up of 12 amino acids. V lost 5 bases to trimming and J lost 1 base, with 4 bases between them. Germline V lookup: CDR1 SEHNR, CDR2 FQNEAQ (reference sequence).

The V gene is TRBV28, the J gene TRBJ1-1; no definite D call. CDR3 length equals 13 residues. In germline, CDR1 is MDHEN, CDR2 SYDVKM. Trimming cost V 2 bases and J 7 bases, with 11 bases left between them. CDR3: CASSLKAASEAFF. CDR3 in DNA: TGTGCCAGCAGTTTAAAAGCGGCCAGTGAAGCTTTCTTT.

The count of this clone is one. The gene calls are TRBV5-4 and TRBJ2-2, with a possible D match to TRBD2 (6 bases). The CDR3 runs to 15 residues. The germline gives CDR1 SGHNT, CDR2 YYREEE (reference sequence). Trimming took off 3 bases at V and 4 bases at J, with 13 bases between the two ends. The CDR3 DNA follows: TGTGCCAGCAGCTCTGGCGGGGTGGGCACCGGGGAGCTGTTTTTT. Translating gives CASSSGGVGTGELFF. The whole variable domain, remainder taken from reference TRBV5-4 and TRBJ2-2, is ETGVTQSPTHLIKTRGQQVTLRCSSQSGHNTVSWYQQALGQGPQFIFQYYREEENGRGNFPPRFSGLQFPNYSSELNVNALELDDSALYLCASSSGGVGTGELFFGEGSRLTVL.

This sequence joins TRBV9 and TRBJ1-6; 9 bases align to TRBD1. V dropped 0 bases and J dropped 9; count of bases not matched to a gene: 7. This CDR3 has 16 residues. CDR1 and CDR2 (germline): SGDLS, YYNGEE. The CDR3 region has the DNA TGTGCCAGCAGCGTAGGGGGGGGACAGGGAACTTCACCCCTCCACTTT. Translated: CASSVGGGQGTSPLHF.

The genes are TRBV20-1 and TRBJ2-5, with D unclear. The CDR3 has 9 residues. V lost 6 bases, J lost 4 bases, and 3 bases lay in between. Germline V CDR1 and CDR2: DFQATT, SNEGSKA (reference sequence). The CDR3 loop reads CSARETQYF. Written as DNA, the CDR3 is TGCAGTGCCCGAGAGACCCAGTACTTC.

The chain employs TRBV6-5 and TRBJ1-1; TRBD1 matches 8 bases. The CDR3 runs 15 residues. Germline-derived CDR1 and CDR2 are MNHEY and SVGAGI. The trim removed 1 base at V and 11 bases at J, leaving 12 bases unmatched. CDR3: CASSYFGQGASGAFF. CDR3 coding DNA: TGTGCCAGCAGTTACTTCGGGCAGGGGGCGAGTGGGGCTTTCTTT.

V and J are TRBV27 and TRBJ1-1; TRBD1 aligns across 7 bases. CDR3 length equals 15 residues. Germline trimming cut 2 bases from V and 6 bases from J; bases unmatched to any gene: 9. The germline gives CDR1 MNHEY, CDR2 SMNVEV (reference sequence). The CDR3, as DNA: TGTGCCAGCAGTTTAATGGGACAGACGGTGTCTGAAGCTTTCTTT. It translates to CASSLMGQTVSEAFF.

In its sample, this clone was seen a few times. The chain carries TRBV29-1 and TRBJ1-2; no clear D gene. Germline values: CDR1 SQVTM, CDR2 ANQGSEA. V gave up 4 bases and J gave up 1 base, with 10 bases separating them. This CDR3 has 13 amino acids. Here the CDR3 DNA reads TGCAGCGTTGTGTTGGCTTTTAACTATGGCTACACCTTC. It translates to CSVVLAFNYGYTF.

This chain links TRBV7-2 with TRBJ1-2; D is uncertain. Looked up from germline, CDR1 is SGHTA and CDR2 is FQGNSA. V was trimmed by 5 bases and J by 7 bases, leaving 11 bases between them. There are 12 residues in the CDR3. CDR3 DNA: TGTGCCAGCAGCCCCCGAGGAAGTGGCTACACCTTC. The encoded protein is CASSPRGSGYTF.

V and J are TRBV7-6 and TRBJ1-1; D is perhaps TRBD1 (5 bases). CDR1 SGHVS and CDR2 FNYEAQ come from the germline V gene. Trimming left V 2 bases short and J 4 bases short, with 20 bases between. The CDR3 has 17 amino acids. The CDR3 protein is CASSLNRGEAGGTEAFF. As DNA, the CDR3 is TGTGCCAGCAGCTTAAACAGAGGGGAAGCCGGGGGCACTGAAGCTTTCTTT.

V and J are TRBV6-1 and TRBJ1-3, with TRBD1 matching over 7 bases. The V gene end was trimmed by 5 bases and the J gene end by 2 bases; junction bases not matched to a gene: 6. CDR3 length: 15 residues. The germline V gene encodes CDR1 MNHNS and CDR2 SASEGT. CDR3 sequence (DNA): TGTGCCAGCAGTTCTCCGGGGACAGCTGGAAACACCATATATTTT. It codes for CASSSPGTAGNTIYF.

V usage is TRBV28 and J usage is TRBJ1-4; possibly TRBD1 for D (6 bases). Germline V gene sequence: CDR1 MDHEN, CDR2 SYDVKM. This CDR3 has 14 amino acids. Between the trimmed V and J ends, which lost 4 bases and 7 bases, there was a span of 13 bases. The CDR3 loop is CASSSGQLSEKLFF. CDR3 coding DNA: TGTGCCAGCAGTTCTGGACAGCTATCTGAAAAACTGTTTTTT.

J is TRBJ2-7 and V is TRBV5-4; possibly TRBD2 for D (7 bases). CDR3 size: 16 residues. V was clipped by 4 bases and J by 1 base, with 18 bases between them. Germline CDR1 SGHNT, CDR2 YYREEE (reference sequence). The CDR3 sequence: CASSLRGAGPSYEQYV. The DNA for the CDR3 is TGTGCCAGCAGCCTTCGGGGGGCGGGGCCTTCCTACGAGCAGTACGTC.

This clone was observed a handful of times. The chain carries TRBV11-2 and TRBJ1-1, with D unclear. CDR3 size: 19 residues. Germline-derived CDR1 and CDR2 are SGHAT and FQNNGV. V was trimmed by 0 bases and J by 7 bases, leaving 27 bases between them. DNA of the CDR3: TGTGCCAGCAGCTTAGATGGTGTAAAGGGCGGGGAGGTAGTAAATGAAGCTTTCTTT. It translates to CASSLDGVKGGEVVNEAFF.

This chain joins TRBV2 and TRBJ1-5, with D possibly being TRBD1 (6 bases). The germline V gene has CDR1 SNHLY and CDR2 FYNNEI. V lost 6 bases, J lost 2 bases, and 17 bases lay in between. This CDR3 comprises 16 residues. CDR3 protein: CASSSWGGGGNQPQHF. The CDR3 region has the DNA TGTGCCAGCAGCTCTTGGGGGGGCGGGGGCAATCAGCCCCAGCATTTT.

The chain employs TRBV6-1 and TRBJ1-5; D is undetermined. This CDR3 spans 13 amino acids. From germline, CDR1 is MNHNS and CDR2 SASEGT. V lost 3 bases and J lost 1, with 4 bases in between. The CDR3 region has the DNA TGTGCCAGCAGTGACGGGAGCAATCAGCCCCAGCATTTT. Its translation is CASSDGSNQPQHF.

The gene calls are TRBV24-1 and TRBJ1-2; TRBD1 aligns across 10 bases. The junction had 3 bases not matched to a gene; V was cut back by 0 bases and J by 0 bases. CDR3 length: 17 amino acids. Germline CDR1 is KGHDR and CDR2 is SFDVKD. In DNA, the CDR3 is TGTGCCACCAGTGATTTGGGACAGGGGGGAACTAACTATGGCTACACCTTC. Translation gives CATSDLGQGGTNYGYTF.

The chain uses TRBV13 and TRBJ1-1, with 7 positions matching TRBD1. In germline, CDR1 is PRHDT, CDR2 FYEKMQ (reference sequence). The CDR3 totals 14 residues. V lost 5 bases, J lost 3 bases, and 6 bases stayed unmatched. This CDR3 is CASSAGTVDTEAFF. CDR3 sequence (DNA): TGTGCCAGCAGCGCTGGGACAGTCGACACTGAAGCTTTCTTT.

The rearrangement links TRBV5-1 to TRBJ1-4; the match to TRBD1 covers 8 bases. V lost 5 bases, J lost 5 bases, and 11 bases stayed unmatched. The CDR3 runs to 16 residues. Germline V CDR1 and CDR2: SGHRS, YFSETQ. CDR3 nucleotide sequence: TGCGCCAGCAGTCTGGGGACAGGAGGGCAAAATGAAAAACTGTTTTTT. Translation: CASSLGTGGQNEKLFF.

The V call is TRBV7-9, the J call TRBJ2-6, with D tentatively TRBD1 (5 bases). The CDR3 runs 18 residues. V was shortened by 5 bases and J by 0 bases, with 17 bases between the two germline ends. The V gene's germline CDR1 is SEHNR and CDR2 FQNEAQ (reference sequence). The CDR3, as DNA: TGTGCCAGCAGCCCAGACAGATTTCCCCGCTCTGGGGCCAACGTCCTGACTTTC. It is translated as CASSPDRFPRSGANVLTF.

The V and J genes are TRBV18 and TRBJ2-5; D is ambiguous. V dropped 0 bases and J dropped 4 bases, with 6 bases sitting between them. Looked up from germline, CDR1 is KGHSH and CDR2 is LQKENI. CDR3 size: 13 residues. CDR3 sequence (DNA): TGTGCCAGCTCACCACCGATAGTAGAGACCCAGTACTTC. It is translated as CASSPPIVETQYF.

This clone came up a few times. The chain joins TRBV14 to TRBJ2-7; perhaps TRBD2 as D (5 bases). V was clipped by 7 bases and J by 3 bases, with 13 bases between them. The CDR3 totals 13 residues. Germline assignment: CDR1 SGHDN and CDR2 FVKESK. CDR3 nucleotide sequence: TGTGCCAGCACCGGTACGGGGATCTACGAGCAGTACGTC. Amino acid sequence: CASTGTGIYEQYV.

There are many counts of this clone. The gene calls are TRBV6-5 and TRBJ1-5; TRBD1 matches 8 bases. This CDR3 is built from 15 residues. V shed 8 bases, J shed 6 bases, and the junction held 12 bases outside the gene matches. CDR1 MNHEY and CDR2 SVGAGI come from the germline V gene. This chain's CDR3 is CASGATTGGGQPQHF. The CDR3 DNA reads TGTGCCAGCGGCGCAACTACAGGGGGTGGTCAGCCCCAGCATTTT.

J is TRBJ1-3 and V is TRBV7-6, with TRBD1 matching over 9 bases. This CDR3 has 17 residues. V was clipped by 3 bases and J by 2 bases; unmatched bases: 8. CDR1 and CDR2 (germline): SGHVS, FNYEAQ. Here the CDR3 DNA reads TGTGCCAGCAGCTTGAGGGCGTGGACAGGGGCTGGAAACACCATATATTTT. As protein: CASSLRAWTGAGNTIYF.

The chain uses TRBV28 and TRBJ1-5; the D is unclear. The germline gives CDR1 MDHEN, CDR2 SYDVKM. The V end was cut by 0 bases, the J end by 0 bases, with 12 bases between. There are 17 residues in the CDR3. CDR3 in DNA: TGTGCCAGCAGTTTATGGTACGGGGAGGTTAGCAATCAGCCCCAGCATTTT. The encoded protein is CASSLWYGEVSNQPQHF.

V usage is TRBV28 and J usage is TRBJ1-2; TRBD1 aligns across 7 bases. Germline V gene lookup returns CDR1 MDHEN and CDR2 SYDVKM. The length of the CDR3 is 14 residues. Trimming at V came to 5 bases and at J to 4 bases, leaving 7 bases not matched to a gene. CDR3 residues: CASSRGGQVYGYTF. DNA of the CDR3: TGTGCCAGCAGTAGGGGTGGACAGGTCTATGGCTACACCTTC.

The chain joins TRBV18 to TRBJ1-1; D is perhaps TRBD1 (5 bases). V dropped 2 bases and J dropped 0 bases, with 13 bases sitting between them. Germline values: CDR1 KGHSH, CDR2 LQKENI. The CDR3 totals 16 residues. CDR3 in amino acids: CASSPGAPLMNTEAFF. The CDR3 DNA sequence: TGTGCCAGCTCACCAGGGGCCCCCCTAATGAACACTGAAGCTTTCTTT.

The chain links TRBV7-9 to TRBJ2-4; a possible D gene is TRBD2 (6 bases). Per germline, CDR1 SEHNR and CDR2 FQNEAQ (reference sequence). CDR3 length equals 16 residues. Trimming stripped 2 bases from V and 0 bases from J, with 11 bases between. The CDR3 nucleotides read TGTGCCAGCAGCTTATGGGGCGGGGTAGCCAAAAACATTCAGTACTTC. Encoded protein: CASSLWGGVAKNIQYF.

V usage is TRBV4-1 and J usage is TRBJ2-5; tentative D call: TRBD2 (5 bases). Trimming removed 4 bases from V and 0 bases from J, with 6 bases in between. Germline V gene data show CDR1 as MGHRA and CDR2 as YSYEKL. The CDR3 loop spans 13 amino acids. CDR3 nucleotide sequence: TGCGCCAGCAGCCTAGCGTACCAAGAGACCCAGTACTTC. This sequence encodes CASSLAYQETQYF.